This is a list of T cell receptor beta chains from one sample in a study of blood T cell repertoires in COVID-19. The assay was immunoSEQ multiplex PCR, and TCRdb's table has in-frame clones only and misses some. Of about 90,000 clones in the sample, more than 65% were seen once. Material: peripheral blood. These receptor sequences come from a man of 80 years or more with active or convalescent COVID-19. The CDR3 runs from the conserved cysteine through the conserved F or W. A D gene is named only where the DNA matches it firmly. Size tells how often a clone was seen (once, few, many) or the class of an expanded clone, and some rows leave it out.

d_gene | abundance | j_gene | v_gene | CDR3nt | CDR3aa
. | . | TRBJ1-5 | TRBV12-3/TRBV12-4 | TGTGCCAGCAGTTTCAAGCAGGGTCAGCCCCAGCATTTT | CASSFKQGQPQHF
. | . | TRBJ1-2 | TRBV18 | TGTGCCAGCTCACCACTTGGGGGCCCTAACTATGGCTACACCTTC | CASSPLGGPNYGYTF
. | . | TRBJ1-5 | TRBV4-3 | TGCGCCAGCAGCCAAGACAGGTGGGCGAGCAATCAGCCCCAGCATTTT | CASSQDRWASNQPQHF
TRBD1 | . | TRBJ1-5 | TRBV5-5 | TGTGCCAGCAGCCCACAGGGGTATAGCAATCAGCCCCAGCATTTT | CASSPQGYSNQPQHF
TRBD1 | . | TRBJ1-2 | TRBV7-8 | TGTGCCAGCAGCTCTTCAGGGGGCCGCTATGGCTACACCTTC | CASSSSGGRYGYTF
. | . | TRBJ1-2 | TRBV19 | TGTGCCAGTAGTATGATCCTAAACTATGGCTACACCTTC | CASSMILNYGYTF
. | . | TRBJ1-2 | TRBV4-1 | TGCGCCAGCAGCCAAGATGTGGCGGGGGGCGTTTCGTATGGCTACACCTTC | CASSQDVAGGVSYGYTF
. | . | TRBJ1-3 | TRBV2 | TGTGCCAGCAGTGGGTACGCGGGGGCTGGAAACACCATATATTTT | CASSGYAGAGNTIYF
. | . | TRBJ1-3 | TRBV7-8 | TGTGCCAGCAGCTCAAGACAGAGAGGAAACACCATATATTTT | CASSSRQRGNTIYF
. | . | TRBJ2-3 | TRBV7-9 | TGTGCCAGCAGACTACTAAGCACAGATACGCAGTATTTT | CASRLLSTDTQYF
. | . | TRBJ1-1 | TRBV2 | TGTGCCAGTAACCGGGAGAAGAACACTGAAGCTTTCTTT | CASNREKNTEAFF
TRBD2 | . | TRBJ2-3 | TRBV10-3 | TGTGCCATCAGTGAAGGGCTAGCGGGGCCCCGGGGAGATACGCAGTATTTT | CAISEGLAGPRGDTQYF
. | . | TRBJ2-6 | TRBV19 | TGTGCCAGTAGTACCCCGACAGGACGCTCCTCTGGGGCCAACGTCCTGACTTTC | CASSTPTGRSSGANVLTF
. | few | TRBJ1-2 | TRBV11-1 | TGTGCCAGCAGCTTCCGGCGGGGTGATGGCTACACCTTC | CASSFRRGDGYTF
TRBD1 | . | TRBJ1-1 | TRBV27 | TGTGCCACCCTAACTTTCAGGGGGCGGACTGAAGCTTTCTTT | CATLTFRGRTEAFF
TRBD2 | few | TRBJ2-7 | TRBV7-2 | TGTGCCAGCAGCCCACTAGCGGGGGGCTCCTACGAGCAGTACTTC | CASSPLAGGSYEQYF
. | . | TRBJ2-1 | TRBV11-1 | TGTGCCAGCAGCAGTCCTGCAGTCAGACAGAATGAGCAGTTCTTC | CASSSPAVRQNEQFF
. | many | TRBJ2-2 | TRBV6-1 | TGTGCCAGCAGTGAAACAGAGACAGTTACCGGGGAGCTGTTTTTT | CASSETETVTGELFF
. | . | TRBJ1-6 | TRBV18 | TGTGCCAGCTCGCGCGGGACCCAAGATTCACCCCTCCACTTT | CASSRGTQDSPLHF
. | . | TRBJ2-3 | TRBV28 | TGTGCCAGCAGTTTTGGCGGTTACACAGATACGCAGTATTTT | CASSFGGYTDTQYF
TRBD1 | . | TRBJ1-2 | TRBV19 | TGTGCCAGTAGTCCTTGGGTGACAGGGGGCACCTATGGCTACACCTTC | CASSPWVTGGTYGYTF
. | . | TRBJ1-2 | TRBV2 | TGTGCCAGCACCGAAACATACAGGGCATGGTATGGCTACACCTTC | CASTETYRAWYGYTF
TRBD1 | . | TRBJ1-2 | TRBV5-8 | TGTGCCAGCAGCCAAAGACAGGGTTATGGCTACACCTTC | CASSQRQGYGYTF
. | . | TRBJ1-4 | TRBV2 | TGTGCCAGCAGTGGTCAGGTCATGGTCATCGGTGAAAAACTGTTTTTT | CASSGQVMVIGEKLFF
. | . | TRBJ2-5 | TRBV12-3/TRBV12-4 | TGTGCCAGCAGCTCGGGGGGCTCAGAGACCCAGTACTTC | CASSSGGSETQYF
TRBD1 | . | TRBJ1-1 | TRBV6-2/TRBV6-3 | TGTGCCAGCAGTCGTGGTAGGGGGCGGTTCACTGAAGCTTTCTTT | CASSRGRGRFTEAFF
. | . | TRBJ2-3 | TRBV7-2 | TGTGCCAGCAGCTTAGGAGCCCCAGATACGCAGTATTTT | CASSLGAPDTQYF
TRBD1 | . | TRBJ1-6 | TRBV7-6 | TGTGCCAGCAGCTTGTCCGGGACAGGGTATAATTCACCCCTCCACTTT | CASSLSGTGYNSPLHF
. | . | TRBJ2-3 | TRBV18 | TGTGCCAGCTCACTAGCGGTTAGCACAGATACGCAGTATTTT | CASSLAVSTDTQYF
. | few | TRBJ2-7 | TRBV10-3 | TGTGCCATCAGTGGTGGGGCCCTATCCTACGAGCAGTACTTC | CAISGGALSYEQYF
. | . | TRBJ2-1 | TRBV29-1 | TGCAGCGTTACGACAACATCCTACAATGAGCAGTTCTTC | CSVTTTSYNEQFF
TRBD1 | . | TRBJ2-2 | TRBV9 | TGTGCCAGCAGCGTAAGGAGAGGGGGCAACACCGGGGAGCTGTTTTTT | CASSVRRGGNTGELFF
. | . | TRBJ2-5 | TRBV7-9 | TGTGCCAGCAGCTTTTCAGGGGTGGGAGAGACCCAGTACTTC | CASSFSGVGETQYF
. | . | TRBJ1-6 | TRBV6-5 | TGTGCCAGCAGTTACTCATCGACTAAAACTTCACCCCTCCACTTT | CASSYSSTKTSPLHF
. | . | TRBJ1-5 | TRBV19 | TGTGCCAGTACTCCAGGGGTGATTAGCAATCAGCCCCAGCATTTT | CASTPGVISNQPQHF
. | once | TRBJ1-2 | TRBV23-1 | TGCGCCAGCAGTCAATCAAATAATGACCACAGGGAATCCAACTCCAGCTATGGCTACACCTTC | CASSQSNNDHRESNSSYGYTF
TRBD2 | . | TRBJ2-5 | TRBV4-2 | TGTGCCAGCAGCCGGTCCCGTAGCGGGGGGGCTGAGACCCAGTACTTC | CASSRSRSGGAETQYF
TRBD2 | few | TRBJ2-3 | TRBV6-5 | TGTGCCAGCAGTTACGGAGCGGGGGGCACAGATACGCAGTATTTT | CASSYGAGGTDTQYF
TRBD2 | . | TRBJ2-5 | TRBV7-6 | TGTGCCAGCAGCCTCCGACTAGCGGACCAAGAGACCCAGTACTTC | CASSLRLADQETQYF
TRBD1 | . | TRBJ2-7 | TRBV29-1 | TGCAGCGCCTCGGGACAGAGCTCCTACGAGCAGTACTTC | CSASGQSSYEQYF
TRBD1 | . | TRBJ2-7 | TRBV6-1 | TGTGCCAGCAGTGAAGAGGACAGGGCTCTTTACGAGCAGTACTTC | CASSEEDRALYEQYF
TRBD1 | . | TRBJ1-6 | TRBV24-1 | TGTGCCACCAGTGACCCCAAGGACAGGGAACGGTATAATTCACCCCTCCACTTT | CATSDPKDRERYNSPLHF
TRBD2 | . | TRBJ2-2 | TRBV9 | TGTGCCAGCAGCGGGGGACTAGCTACGAACACCGGGGAGCTGTTTTTT | CASSGGLATNTGELFF
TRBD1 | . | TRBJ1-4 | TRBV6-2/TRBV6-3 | TGTGCCAGCAGTTCCTACAGGGGGCGCGTCGGTGAAAAACTGTTTTTT | CASSSYRGRVGEKLFF
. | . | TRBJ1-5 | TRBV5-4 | TGTGCCAGCAGCTTGGGGACAGATAGCAATCAGCCCCAGCATTTT | CASSLGTDSNQPQHF
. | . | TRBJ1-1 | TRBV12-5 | TGTGCTAGTGGTTTGGTACAGGGCCGAGGTGAAGCTTTCTTT | CASGLVQGRGEAFF
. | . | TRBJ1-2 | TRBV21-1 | TGTGCCAGCTGGGGGAGGGGATATGGCTACACCTTC | CASWGRGYGYTF
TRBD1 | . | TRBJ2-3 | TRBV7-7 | TGTGCCAGCAGCTTAAGGTCCACGGGACAGGGGGCCGCAGATACGCAGTATTTT | CASSLRSTGQGAADTQYF
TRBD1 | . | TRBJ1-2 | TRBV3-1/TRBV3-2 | TGTGCCAGCAGCCAACAGGGGGCAGGGGGCGCCCATGGCTACACCTTC | CASSQQGAGGAHGYTF
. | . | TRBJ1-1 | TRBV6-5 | TGTGCCAGCAGTTACTCGAAAGGCAGGGTGAACACTGAAGCTTTCTTT | CASSYSKGRVNTEAFF
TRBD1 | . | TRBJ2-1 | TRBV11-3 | TGTGCCAGCAGCTCCCGACAGGGGGCCTACAATGAGCAGTTCTTC | CASSSRQGAYNEQFF
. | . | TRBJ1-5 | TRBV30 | TGTGCCTGGAGTAGAGAGGAGGGTTTGAGCAATCAGCCCCAGCATTTT | CAWSREEGLSNQPQHF
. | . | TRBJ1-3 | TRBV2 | TGTGCCAGCAGTGTGGAGACCTGGGACACCATATATTTT | CASSVETWDTIYF
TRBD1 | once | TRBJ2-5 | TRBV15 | TGTGCCACCAGCAGAGATAAAGGACAGGGTCAAGAGACCCAGTACTTC | CATSRDKGQGQETQYF
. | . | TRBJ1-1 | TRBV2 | TGTGCCAGCAGTGAATCCTCACAGGACACTGAAGCTTTCTTT | CASSESSQDTEAFF
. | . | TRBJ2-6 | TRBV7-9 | TGTGCCAGCAGCTTATTCGGGAGCTCTGGGGCCAACGTCCTGACTTTC | CASSLFGSSGANVLTF
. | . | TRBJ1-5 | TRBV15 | TGTGCCACCAGCACGCCGACAGGAACCCAGCCCCAGCATTTT | CATSTPTGTQPQHF
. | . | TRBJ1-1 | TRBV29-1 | TGCAGCGTTGAAGGGACAGTCATGAACACTGAAGCTTTCTTT | CSVEGTVMNTEAFF